This passage covers 7 T cell receptor beta chains from one sample sequenced in a study of T cells after posttransplantation cyclophosphamide. Generated by immunoSEQ multiplex PCR, the TCRdb table keeps only in-frame clones and is missing some. The sample carries about 28,000 clones, just over 85% recorded once. The sequenced sample consisted of PBMCs. All receptors derive from a man in his forties or fifties.

This clone was observed a handful of times. V and J are TRBV12-5 and TRBJ2-5; D gene ambiguous. The CDR3 has 14 residues. Trimming stripped 7 bases from V and 7 bases from J, with 19 bases between. Per germline, CDR1 LGHNT and CDR2 FRNRAP. The DNA for the CDR3 is TGTGCTAGTGCACCACCGACCAGTCGGGTGACCCAGTACTTC. It yields the protein CASAPPTSRVTQYF.

The V call is TRBV28, the J call TRBJ2-7, with 11 bases aligning to TRBD1. The CDR3 runs to 15 residues. The V segment lost 6 bases and the J segment 6 bases; nucleotides outside the gene matches: 10. The germline V gene encodes CDR1 MDHEN and CDR2 SYDVKM. In DNA, the CDR3 is TGTGCCAGCAGGGACAGGGGGCGCGGGGGCGGCGAGCAGTACTTC. This encodes CASRDRGRGGGEQYF.

The chain is built from TRBV20-1 and TRBJ1-6, with D perhaps TRBD1 (5 bases). The CDR3 is 11 amino acids. Germline values: CDR1 DFQATT, CDR2 SNEGSKA (reference sequence). V lost 6 bases and J 7 bases, leaving 7 bases between the germline ends. CDR3: CSADSNSPLHF. The CDR3 DNA follows: TGCAGTGCAGACAGCAATTCACCCCTCCACTTT.

The chain joins TRBV5-1 to TRBJ2-5; D call uncertain. The CDR3 spans 13 residues. V was clipped by 4 bases and J by 4 bases, with 11 bases between them. The germline CDR1 and CDR2 sequences are SGHRS and YFSETQ. CDR3 residues: CASSRRVGETQYF. The CDR3 DNA is TGCGCCAGCAGCCGTCGGGTGGGAGAGACCCAGTACTTC.

The gene calls are TRBV7-9 and TRBJ2-5; D may be TRBD1 (5 bases). There are 15 residues in the CDR3. V was cut by 3 bases and J by 1 base, with 12 bases left in between. Per germline, CDR1 SEHNR and CDR2 FQNEAQ (reference sequence). The CDR3 loop reads CASSFWTNSQETQYF. CDR3 DNA sequence: TGTGCCAGCAGCTTCTGGACAAATTCCCAAGAGACCCAGTACTTC. The full variable domain, its missing parts supplied by reference TRBV7-9 and TRBJ2-5, is DTGVSQNPRHKITKRGQNVTFRCDPISEHNRLYWYRQTLGQGPEFLTYFQNEAQLEKSRLLSDRFSAERPKGSFSTLEIQRTEQGDSAMYLCASSFWTNSQETQYFGPGTRLLVL.

This chain connects TRBV7-2 to TRBJ2-2, with 7 bases aligning to TRBD1. The V gene end was trimmed by 2 bases and the J gene end by 0 bases; junction bases not matched to a gene: 0. Germline CDR1 reads SGHTA; CDR2 reads FQGNSA. The CDR3 totals 15 residues. The chain's CDR3 is CASSLTGANTGELFF. The CDR3 DNA reads as TGTGCCAGCAGCTTAACAGGGGCGAACACCGGGGAGCTGTTTTTT.

The chain employs TRBV5-1 and TRBJ2-3, with 9 bases aligning to TRBD2. V lost 6 bases and J lost 5; bases outside the gene matches: 10. Germline-derived CDR1 and CDR2 are SGHRS and YFSETQ. This CDR3 spans 15 amino acids. CDR3 bases: TGCGCCAGCACCATGGCGGGGGGGCAAGGAGATACGCAGTATTTT. Protein product: CASTMAGGQGDTQYF. Filled out from reference TRBV5-1 and TRBJ2-3, the complete variable domain reads KAGVTQTPRYLIKTRGQQVTLSCSPISGHRSVSWYQQTPGQGLQFLFEYFSETQRNKGNFPGRFSGRQFSNSRSEMNVSTLELGDSALYLCASTMAGGQGDTQYFGPGTRLTVL.